The rows below give T cell receptor beta chains drawn from one sample of a study of memory CD8 T cells in hepatitis C reinfection. Sequencing was performed with immunoSEQ multiplex PCR; in TCRdb, only in-frame clones are kept and a portion is missing. This sample yields fewer than 50,000 clones, of which roughly 88% are seen a single time; around 1.2% belongs to the top ten. Sequencing was done on a sample of naive CD8+ T cells sorted from blood. These receptors were collected from a man between 18 and 29 years old with hepatitis C virus infection. Each CDR3 is given with its conserved first and last residue.

V	J	CDR3
TRBV6-1	TRBJ1-2	CASTEVQVNGYTF
TRBV27	TRBJ1-6	CASSLQGLRSPLHF
TRBV19	TRBJ2-7	CASSISDSYEQYF
TRBV9	TRBJ2-1	CASSGPSDWNEQFF
TRBV28	TRBJ2-1	CASSILAGDLEQFF
TRBV19	TRBJ2-3	CASSNTAGPSTDTQYF
TRBV19	TRBJ1-5	CASSIGEYSNQPQHF
TRBV5-1	TRBJ2-7	CASSLETGESYEQYF
TRBV2	TRBJ1-4	CASSDGSDNEKLFF
TRBV19	TRBJ2-1	CASSPGGAGPNYNEQFF
TRBV27	TRBJ2-1	CASSIRPGGRASDEQFF
TRBV5-1	TRBJ2-2	CASRPAGGPSGELFF
TRBV19	TRBJ2-1	CASSERLGAYNEQFF
TRBV28	TRBJ2-1	CASGQGHEQFF
TRBV5-1	TRBJ2-1	CASSLDSQGAPYNEQFF
TRBV9	TRBJ2-1	CASSPGQLYNEQFF
TRBV9	TRBJ2-6	CASSVVREVAGANVLTF
TRBV7-2	TRBJ1-5	CASSFTTGPHQPQHF
TRBV4-1	TRBJ2-2	CASSQAMTSENGELFF
TRBV18	TRBJ2-3	CASSPVDRLGATDTQYF
TRBV27	TRBJ2-7	CASSRAGTGDYEQYF
TRBV5-8	TRBJ2-3	CASSMTGTGLLADTQYF
TRBV11-2	TRBJ2-2	CASRPVGELFF
TRBV29-1	TRBJ2-1	CSVITSGYNEQFF
TRBV7-3	TRBJ2-1	CASSQTSGPFNEQFF
TRBV2	TRBJ2-7	CASSVLERDASSYEQYF
TRBV6-5	TRBJ2-4	CASSQGSGDSDIQYF
TRBV7-9	TRBJ2-3	CASSWGLASTDTQYF
TRBV11-2	TRBJ2-7	CASSLEVLAGGNYEQYF
TRBV6-1	TRBJ2-5	CASSEPTSGPYQETQYF
TRBV9	TRBJ1-1	CASSVSKDRVIGAFF
TRBV21-1	TRBJ2-3	CASPPPGGPDTQYF
TRBV10-2	TRBJ2-2	CASQKREGLNTGELFF
TRBV18	TRBJ2-1	CASSPGQGSYNEQFF
TRBV5-6	TRBJ1-1	CASSLDRVSTEAFF